The 31 T cell receptor beta chains given below trace back to one sample, sequenced in a study of blood T cell repertoires in COVID-19. Using immunoSEQ multiplex PCR, the repertoire was profiled, and TCRdb retains in-frame clones only, with some absent. The sample yields fewer than 400,000 clones, over 75% seen once. Sequencing was done on a sample of PBMCs or T cells enriched from blood (not recorded which). Receptor source: a man younger than 45 who had recovered from COVID-19.

V and J are TRBV7-9 and TRBJ1-2, with TRBD1 identical over 9 bases. This CDR3 is built from 16 residues. Germline V lookup: CDR1 SEHNR, CDR2 FQNEAQ (reference sequence). V lost 6 bases, J lost 1 base, and 9 bases stayed unmatched. CDR3 bases: TGTGCCAGCAGATCGCCGACAGGGGGGTTTAACTATGGCTACACCTTC. As protein: CASRSPTGGFNYGYTF.

CDR3 loop: CASSFWTGEKLFF. The CDR3 region has the DNA TGTGCCAGCAGCTTTTGGACAGGCGAAAAACTGTTTTTT. V gene TRBV7-9 combines with J gene TRBJ1-4; TRBD1 aligns across 7 bases. The V and J ends lost 3 bases and 8 bases, in that order; junction bases with no gene match: 3. CDR3 length equals 13 residues. Per germline, CDR1 SEHNR and CDR2 FQNEAQ (reference sequence).

This clone was recorded once. The V and J genes are TRBV9 and TRBJ2-1; D is unresolved. The CDR3 length is 13 residues. V was shortened by 0 bases and J by 4 bases, with 5 bases between the two germline ends. CDR1 is SGDLS, CDR2 YYNGEE, per germline. The CDR3 bases are TGTGCCAGCAGCGTAGGGCATTACAATGAGCAGTTCTTC. Its translation is CASSVGHYNEQFF.

The V and J genes are TRBV19 and TRBJ2-2, with D uncertain. This CDR3 region has 15 residues. V was cut by 5 bases and J by 0 bases, with 10 bases left in between. CDR1 and CDR2 (germline): LNHDA, SQIVND (reference sequence). This CDR3 reads CASSVLVANTGELFF. As DNA, the CDR3 is TGTGCCAGTAGTGTACTGGTTGCGAACACCGGGGAGCTGTTTTTT. The variable domain in full, completed from reference TRBV19 and TRBJ2-2, reads DGGITQSPKYLFRKEGQNVTLSCEQNLNHDAMYWYRQDPGQGLRLIYYSQIVNDFQKGDIAEGYSVSREKKESFPLTVTSAQKNPTAFYLCASSVLVANTGELFFGEGSRLTVL.

The CDR3 is CASSSTGKYGYTF. The CDR3 bases are TGTGCCAGCAGTTCGACAGGGAAATATGGCTACACCTTC. The J gene is TRBJ1-2, the V gene TRBV27, with TRBD1 matching 7 bases. V shed 4 bases and J 5 bases; nucleotides not matched to a gene: 4. This CDR3 is 13 amino acids long. Germline-derived CDR1 and CDR2 are MNHEY and SMNVEV (reference sequence).

The chain carries TRBV5-1 and TRBJ2-7; TRBD1 agrees at 7 bases. Trimming removed 0 bases from V and 5 bases from J; junction bases left unmatched: 5. Germline CDR1 SGHRS, CDR2 YFSETQ. CDR3 length: 14 residues. The CDR3 here is CASSLEQGIDEQYF. The CDR3 DNA follows: TGCGCCAGCAGCTTGGAACAGGGGATAGACGAGCAGTACTTC.

This chain uses TRBV5-4 with TRBJ1-2; no definite D call. This CDR3 is built from 14 residues. Per the germline V gene, CDR1 is SGHNT and CDR2 is YYREEE (reference sequence). V shed 0 bases and J shed 4 bases, with 10 bases lying between them. This CDR3 is CASSLVGRFYGYTF. As DNA, the CDR3 is TGTGCCAGCAGCTTGGTCGGCAGGTTCTATGGCTACACCTTC. Looking up the rest from reference TRBV5-4 and TRBJ1-2 gives the full variable domain: ETGVTQSPTHLIKTRGQQVTLRCSSQSGHNTVSWYQQALGQGPQFIFQYYREEENGRGNFPPRFSGLQFPNYSSELNVNALELDDSALYLCASSLVGRFYGYTFGSGTRLTVV.

V gene TRBV27 combines with J gene TRBJ2-2, with TRBD1 as a possible D gene (6 bases). Germline CDR1 is MNHEY and CDR2 is SMNVEV (reference sequence). CDR3 length: 16 amino acids. V was cut by 8 bases and J by 5 bases, with 21 bases left in between. CDR3 residues: CASVRLDSTGTGELFF. CDR3 nucleotide sequence: TGTGCCAGCGTTAGGCTGGACAGCACGGGAACCGGGGAGCTGTTTTTT.

The J gene is TRBJ2-5, the V gene TRBV10-3, with 9 bases matching TRBD1. The CDR3 has 15 residues. Germline assignment: CDR1 ENHRY and CDR2 SYGVKD. The V and J ends lost 6 bases and 2 bases, in that order; junction bases with no gene match: 7. CDR3 sequence reads: CAISEVGTGQETQYF. Here the CDR3 DNA reads TGTGCCATCAGCGAAGTTGGGACAGGGCAAGAGACCCAGTACTTC.

The chain couples TRBV24-1 to TRBJ2-3, with 10 positions matching TRBD2. The CDR3 has 16 amino acids. Germline CDR1 KGHDR, CDR2 SFDVKD. V lost 3 bases and J lost 2; bases outside the gene matches: 4. CDR3: CATSDQRGGHTDTQYF. CDR3 nucleotides: TGTGCCACCAGTGATCAGCGGGGGGGCCACACAGATACGCAGTATTTT.

The genes are TRBV25-1 and TRBJ1-2, with 8 bases lining up with TRBD1. CDR3 length: 13 residues. After removal of 8 bases from V and 4 bases from J, the junction contained 6 bases not matched to a gene. Per germline, CDR1 MGHDK and CDR2 SYGVNS. The CDR3 region has the DNA TGTGCCAGCGGACCCGGACAGGGCTATGGCTACACCTTC. Its translation is CASGPGQGYGYTF.

The genes are TRBV7-2 and TRBJ2-7; 7 bases map to TRBD1. The CDR3 runs to 15 residues. Germline CDR1 reads SGHTA; CDR2 reads FQGNSA. With 0 bases clipped from V and 2 bases from J, the junction kept 4 bases outside the gene matches. This chain's CDR3 is CASSLAQGVPYEQYF. CDR3 DNA: TGTGCCAGCAGCTTAGCGCAGGGGGTCCCCTACGAGCAGTACTTC.

This clone was detected once. The chain has TRBV6-6 and TRBJ1-5, with D possibly being TRBD1 (6 bases). Between the trimmed V and J ends, which lost 4 bases and 3 bases, there was a span of 10 bases. CDR1 and CDR2 from the germline V gene are MNHNY and SVGAGI (reference sequence). This CDR3 has 14 amino acids. The CDR3 DNA sequence: TGTGCCAGCAGTTTGGACAGCCACAATCAGCCCCAGCATTTT. Its protein is CASSLDSHNQPQHF.

V and J are TRBV5-6 and TRBJ1-1, with 9 positions matching TRBD1. The CDR3 length is 16 residues. The trim removed 4 bases at V and 1 base at J, leaving 8 bases unmatched. Germline loops: CDR1 SGHDT, CDR2 YYEEEE. This CDR3 reads CASSPRTGVANTEAFF. Written as DNA, the CDR3 is TGTGCCAGCAGCCCCAGGACAGGGGTAGCGAACACTGAAGCTTTCTTT.

This clone turned up a few times. The CDR3 DNA reads as TGCGCCAGCAGCCAAGGGGACAGGTTTGGAAATCAGCCCCAGCATTTT. Amino acids: CASSQGDRFGNQPQHF. This sequence joins TRBV4-1 and TRBJ1-5, with 8 bases lining up with TRBD1. J gave up 4 bases and V 1 base, and 6 bases lay outside the gene matches. Germline loops: CDR1 MGHRA, CDR2 YSYEKL. This CDR3 region has 16 residues.

This rearrangement joins TRBV2 to TRBJ1-5, with D possibly TRBD1 on 5 matching bases. The germline V and J ends were trimmed by 6 bases and 4 bases, with 13 bases remaining between them. Germline V gives CDR1 SNHLY, CDR2 FYNNEI. This CDR3 has 14 amino acids. For the CDR3, the DNA is TGTGCCAGCAGGGGGCTGTTTGGGAATCAGCCCCAGCATTTT. Its translation is CASRGLFGNQPQHF. Full variable domain (rest looked up from reference TRBV2 and TRBJ1-5): EPEVTQTPSHQVTQMGQEVILRCVPISNHLYFYWYRQILGQKVEFLVSFYNNEISEKSEIFDDQFSVERPDGSNFTLKIRSTKLEDSAMYFCASRGLFGNQPQHFGDGTRLSIL.

This chain joins TRBV6-6 and TRBJ1-5; possible D gene TRBD1, 6 bases. Germline lookup yields CDR1 MNHNY and CDR2 SVGAGI (reference sequence). Trimming removed 5 bases from V and 1 base from J, with 18 bases in between. This CDR3 spans 17 amino acids. The DNA for the CDR3 is TGTGCCAGCAGTCGACGACCCGGCGGGGGCAGCAATCAGCCCCAGCATTTT. This sequence encodes CASSRRPGGGSNQPQHF.

This chain connects TRBV5-6 to TRBJ1-3, with D perhaps TRBD1 (6 bases). V gave up 1 base and J gave up 5 bases, with 16 bases separating them. CDR1 and CDR2 (germline): SGHDT, YYEEEE. CDR3 length equals 16 residues. DNA for the CDR3: TGTGCCAGCAGCTTGATTTCAGGGGCCTATAGAAACACCATATATTTT. This translates into CASSLISGAYRNTIYF.

The genes are TRBV19 and TRBJ1-4, with D possibly matching TRBD1 (6 bases). Deletions cut 8 bases from V and 11 bases from J, with 21 bases between. In germline, CDR1 is LNHDA, CDR2 SQIVND (reference sequence). This CDR3 has 14 residues. The DNA of the CDR3 is TGTGCCAGTTCCCCCCAGAGGGGGGGTGGGAAACTGTTTTTT. It codes for CASSPQRGGGKLFF. The full variable domain, rest sourced from reference TRBV19 and TRBJ1-4, is DGGITQSPKYLFRKEGQNVTLSCEQNLNHDAMYWYRQDPGQGLRLIYYSQIVNDFQKGDIAEGYSVSREKKESFPLTVTSAQKNPTAFYLCASSPQRGGGKLFFGSGTQLSVL.

The CDR3 bases are TGTGCCAGCAGCCATGAGCGGGGGTATAATGAGCAGTTCTTC. Translating it yields CASSHERGYNEQFF. The gene calls are TRBV4-2 and TRBJ2-1, with 8 bases lining up with TRBD2. This CDR3 spans 14 amino acids. V dropped 3 bases and J dropped 7; count of bases not matched to a gene: 5. CDR1 is LGHNA, CDR2 YNFKEQ, per germline.

The sample holds one count of this clone. The gene calls are TRBV5-1 and TRBJ2-5, with a possible D match to TRBD2 (5 bases). Germline loops: CDR1 SGHRS, CDR2 YFSETQ. The germline V and J ends were trimmed by 3 bases and 2 bases, with 14 bases remaining between them. This CDR3 has 15 amino acids. The CDR3 loop is CASSSGRSGQETQYF. DNA for the CDR3: TGCGCCAGCAGCTCCGGACGGAGCGGACAAGAGACCCAGTACTTC. Full variable domain (outside the CDR3, taken from reference TRBV5-1 and TRBJ2-5): KAGVTQTPRYLIKTRGQQVTLSCSPISGHRSVSWYQQTPGQGLQFLFEYFSETQRNKGNFPGRFSGRQFSNSRSEMNVSTLELGDSALYLCASSSGRSGQETQYFGPGTRLLVL.

This clone has a single count. The chain links TRBV27 to TRBJ2-7; 9 bases line up with TRBD1. Trimming at V came to 5 bases and at J to 1 base, leaving 12 bases not matched to a gene. The CDR3 is 17 amino acids. Looked up from germline, CDR1 is MNHEY and CDR2 is SMNVEV (reference sequence). The CDR3 DNA sequence: TGTGCCAGCAGTCCGGGGTCCGGACAGGGGCCATCCTACGAGCAGTACTTC. Translated, it gives CASSPGSGQGPSYEQYF.

This sequence joins TRBV3-1 (or the pseudogene TRBV3-2) and TRBJ2-3; D gene ambiguous. V lost 3 bases to trimming and J lost 6 bases, with 4 bases between them. Germline CDR1 LGHDT, CDR2 YNNKEL (reference sequence). The CDR3 has 11 amino acids. CDR3 sequence reads: CASSHTDTQYF. The CDR3 DNA reads as TGTGCCAGCAGCCATACTGATACGCAGTATTTT.

J is TRBJ1-5 and V is TRBV15, with a possible D match to TRBD1 (6 bases). With 5 bases removed from V and 0 bases from J, the gap between germline ends came to 11 bases. The CDR3 spans 15 residues. In germline, CDR1 is LNHNV, CDR2 YYDKDF (reference sequence). The chain's CDR3 is CATSPTDSSNQPQHF. CDR3 nucleotides: TGTGCCACCAGCCCGACGGACAGTAGCAATCAGCCCCAGCATTTT.

J is TRBJ1-2 and V is TRBV6-1; D is uncertain. V lost 3 bases and J lost 8, with 4 bases in between. From germline, CDR1 is MNHNS and CDR2 SASEGT. This CDR3 comprises 10 residues. This CDR3 is CASSDEGYTF. CDR3 DNA sequence: TGTGCCAGCAGTGACGAGGGCTACACCTTC.

The table lists this clone with a few counts. The chain employs TRBV19 and TRBJ1-5, with no clear D. CDR1 is LNHDA and CDR2 is SQIVND in the germline V gene (reference sequence). V dropped 1 base and J dropped 3 bases, with 7 bases sitting between them. The CDR3 length is 14 residues. CDR3 residues: CASSIGGPNQPQHF. CDR3 DNA sequence: TGTGCCAGTAGTATAGGTGGGCCCAATCAGCCCCAGCATTTT.

The chain combines TRBV29-1 with TRBJ1-3; 10 nucleotides align to TRBD1. This CDR3 is built from 17 residues. The germline CDR1 and CDR2 sequences are SQVTM and ANQGSEA. V was clipped by 6 bases and J by 6 bases; unmatched bases: 17. Here the CDR3 reads CSVDLPRTGGGLNTIYF. In DNA, the CDR3 is TGCAGCGTAGACTTGCCTCGGACAGGGGGAGGGTTAAACACCATATATTTT.

The genes are TRBV6-5 and TRBJ1-1, with D hard to call. V lost 6 bases, J lost 3 bases, and 5 bases lay in between. Germline V lookup: CDR1 MNHEY, CDR2 SVGAGI. The CDR3 has 11 amino acids. The CDR3 DNA reads as TGTGCCAGCAGGCGTGACACTGAAGCTTTCTTT. This codes for CASRRDTEAFF.

CDR3 loop: CASSFSYTGELFF. Written as DNA, the CDR3 is TGTGCCAGCAGTTTCAGTTACACCGGGGAGCTGTTTTTT. The rearrangement links TRBV28 to TRBJ2-2; D not resolved. CDR3 length: 13 residues. V was shortened by 3 bases and J by 3 bases, with 5 bases between the two germline ends. The germline V gene encodes CDR1 MDHEN and CDR2 SYDVKM.

The rearrangement links TRBV29-1 to TRBJ1-2; no firm D call. CDR1 and CDR2 (germline): SQVTM, ANQGSEA. The ends were cut back, 6 bases at V and 4 bases at J, with 15 bases in the middle. The CDR3 runs 13 residues. The CDR3 DNA is TGCAGCGTGGTCGGGGTTAAGGGCTATGGCTACACCTTC. Its translation is CSVVGVKGYGYTF. The entire variable domain, with the rest obtained from reference TRBV29-1 and TRBJ1-2, is as follows: SAVISQKPSRDICQRGTSLTIQCQVDSQVTMMFWYRQQPGQSLTLIATANQGSEATYESGFVIDKFPISRPNLTFSTLTVSNMSPEDSSIYLCSVVGVKGYGYTFGSGTRLTVV.

This clone was observed a handful of times. As DNA, the CDR3 is TGTGCCAGCAGCCAAGTAGGGGGCGGAAACACCATATATTTT. This sequence encodes CASSQVGGGNTIYF. The chain combines TRBV14 with TRBJ1-3; 7 nucleotides match TRBD1. The V gene end was trimmed by 1 base and the J gene end by 4 bases; junction bases not matched to a gene: 1. This CDR3 comprises 14 residues. The germline gives CDR1 SGHDN, CDR2 FVKESK.